This T cell receptor (beta chain) is from a study of T cell changes during pregnancy in multiple sclerosis. This clone was seen just once. Here immunoSEQ multiplex PCR was the method, and the copy in TCRdb shows in-frame clones only, minus some. The data hold around 57,000 clones, with over 80% observed a single time. Germline V gene data show CDR1 as LGHNA and CDR2 as YSLEER. V lost 0 bases, J lost 8 bases, and 16 bases lay in between. The CDR3 is 15 amino acids. The chain has TRBV4-3 and TRBJ1-1; no clear D gene. The sample was peripheral blood, taken in the first trimester of pregnancy. The sequence was obtained from a female donor in good health, enrolled as a control in a pregnancy study. CDR3 residues: CASSQDRAGGGEAFF. In DNA, the CDR3 is TGCGCCAGCAGCCAAGATCGGGCGGGAGGAGGCGAAGCTTTCTTT.